This entry features one T cell receptor beta chain sequence. The V gene end was trimmed by 2 bases and the J gene end by 2 bases; junction bases not matched to a gene: 8. Looked up from germline, CDR1 is KGHSH and CDR2 is LQKENI. The CDR3 has 16 amino acids. This sample is part of a study of shared clonotypes between healthy human individuals. Measured with immunoSEQ multiplex PCR; TCRdb has only the in-frame clones, and not every one. The sample contains about 300,000 clones, around 67% of which appear only once. J is TRBJ2-7 and V is TRBV18; 8 bases are shared with TRBD1. The sequence came from a man aged 25 to 45 in good health. The specimen sequenced was memory CD4+ T cells sorted from blood. The subset here: CD45RA-negative fraction. The CDR3 sequence is CASSPTSGTGPYEQYF. The CDR3 DNA sequence: TGTGCCAGCTCACCAACCTCCGGGACAGGACCCTACGAGCAGTACTTC.